Each of the 18 T cell receptor beta chains below was sequenced from the same sample in a study of T cells in Graves' hyperthyroidism and ophthalmopathy. TCR beta CDR3 regions were amplified from RNA transcripts. The HTBI primer set was used in a first-round RT-PCR of the TCR CDR3. TCRdb itself ran the multiplex PCR reads through MiXCR, one entry per CDR3 protein. The sample records hundreds of thousands of distinct CDR3 sequences, 35% to 40% being singletons. Sequences were obtained from blood. Every receptor here comes from a man between 18 and 35 years old with Graves' hyperthyroidism.

As for this clonotype: This clone may be a read error of a much larger clone one base away. This chain links TRBV2 with TRBJ1-6, with TRBD1 matching over 9 bases. Germline assignment: CDR1 SNHLY and CDR2 FYNNEI. The CDR3 consists of 15 residues. The V and J ends lost 8 bases and 3 bases, in that order; junction bases with no gene match: 5. This CDR3 reads CASWDRANYNSPLHF. The CDR3 DNA sequence: TGTGCCAGCTGGGACAGGGCAAACTATAATTCACCCCTCCACTTT.

The rearrangement links TRBV5-1 to TRBJ1-1; unclear D gene. CDR3 length: 14 amino acids. Per the germline V gene, CDR1 is SGHRS and CDR2 is YFSETQ. The ends were cut back, 1 base at V and 1 base at J, with 8 bases in the middle. CDR3 protein: CASSLWPENTEAFF. The CDR3 bases are TGCGCCAGCAGCTTGTGGCCGGAGAACACTGAAGCTTTCTTT.

This clonotype occurred many times. At one end the junction does not follow the germline gene, possibly because of a read error. This chain uses TRBV5-1 with TRBJ2-7; D is uncertain. CDR1 and CDR2 from the germline V gene are SGHRS and YFSETQ. The CDR3 covers 13 residues. The CDR3 DNA sequence: TGTGCCAGCAGTCTGAGTAGCTCCTACGAGCAGTACTTC. This encodes CASSLSSSYEQYF.

This clonotype was detected ten times or more. This chain connects TRBV2 to TRBJ1-2, with TRBD1 matching over 9 bases. V trimming: 5 bases; J trimming: 7 bases; junction bases outside the gene matches: 14. The CDR3 consists of 16 residues. CDR1 is SNHLY, CDR2 FYNNEI, per germline. The CDR3, as DNA: TGTGCCAGCAGTCCGAACCCTTGGACAGGGGAGACTGGCTACACCTTC. Translating gives CASSPNPWTGETGYTF.

This clonotype was detected many times. This sequence joins TRBV7-8 and TRBJ1-1; D unclear. This CDR3 is built from 15 residues. Germline values: CDR1 SGHVS, CDR2 FQNEAQ. V lost 5 bases and J lost 0, with 13 bases in between. The CDR3 coding sequence is TGTGCCAGCAGCGCCTCGAGCTACATGAACACTGAAGCTTTCTTT. This sequence encodes CASSASSYMNTEAFF. The whole variable domain, remainder taken from reference TRBV7-8 and TRBJ1-1, is GAGVSQSPRYKVAKRGQDVALRCDPISGHVSLFWYQQALGQGPEFLTYFQNEAQLDKSGLPSDRFFAERPEGSVSTLKIQRTQQEDSAVYLCASSASSYMNTEAFFGQGTRLTVV.

J is TRBJ1-2 and V is TRBV7-2; TRBD1 agrees at 11 bases. CDR3 length equals 14 residues. Per germline, CDR1 SGHTA and CDR2 FQGNSA. Trimming took 3 bases from V and 8 from J; bases not matched to a gene: 5. For the CDR3, the DNA is TGTGCCAGCAGCTTGGGACAGGGGGTGCGAGGCTACACCTTC. It is translated as CASSLGQGVRGYTF.

The V and J genes are TRBV6-5 and TRBJ2-7; no reliable D call. Germline CDR1 is MNHEY and CDR2 is SVGAGI. Trimming stripped 4 bases from V and 3 bases from J, with 13 bases between. CDR3 length: 14 amino acids. The chain's CDR3 is CASSSLVSSYEQYF. CDR3 nucleotides: TGTGCCAGCAGTTCCCTAGTTAGCAGCTACGAGCAGTACTTC.

J is TRBJ1-3 and V is TRBV7-3; D gene uncertain. In germline, CDR1 is SGHTA, CDR2 FQGTGA. CDR3 length: 14 residues. V was clipped by 6 bases and J by 3 bases, with 12 bases between them. CDR3 protein: CASRRPGYGNTIYF. The CDR3, as DNA: TGTGCCAGCAGACGCCCGGGATATGGAAACACCATATATTTT.

The chain is built from TRBV9 and TRBJ2-2; D may be TRBD1 (5 bases). V lost 4 bases and J 1 base, leaving 14 bases between the germline ends. The CDR3 consists of 16 residues. The germline V gene has CDR1 SGDLS and CDR2 YYNGEE. In DNA form, the CDR3 reads TGTGCCAGCAGCTTGGAAAGACAGAGGAACACCGGGGAGCTGTTTTTT. The encoded protein is CASSLERQRNTGELFF.

This chain links TRBV5-1 with TRBJ2-7; 8 bases are shared with TRBD2. The CDR3 runs 14 residues. Germline V gene sequence: CDR1 SGHRS, CDR2 YFSETQ. V lost 2 bases to trimming and J lost 2 bases; unmatched junction nucleotides: 3. The CDR3 reads CASSFGSGAYEQYF. Here the CDR3 DNA reads TGCGCCAGCAGCTTCGGTAGCGGGGCCTACGAGCAGTACTTC.

V gene TRBV14 combines with J gene TRBJ1-2; TRBD1 is a possible D gene (5 bases). Between the trimmed V and J ends, which lost 3 bases and 7 bases, there was a span of 15 bases. CDR1 and CDR2 from the germline V gene are SGHDN and FVKESK. The CDR3 length is 14 residues. The CDR3 spells CASSQVPLGPGYTF. DNA of the CDR3: TGTGCCAGCAGCCAGGTCCCTTTGGGACCTGGCTACACCTTC.

The chain links TRBV12-3 or TRBV12-4 to TRBJ1-1; D gene uncertain. This CDR3 has 13 residues. V gave up 6 bases and J gave up 3 bases, with 11 bases separating them. Here the CDR3 DNA reads TGTGCCAGCAGCTTATATAAAGACACTGAAGCTTTCTTT. Translating it yields CASSLYKDTEAFF.

CDR3 protein: CASSSTGGAGYGNTIYF. CDR3 DNA: TGTGCCAGCAGCTCCACAGGGGGCGCGGGATATGGAAACACCATATATTTT. The rearrangement joins TRBV7-3 to TRBJ1-3; 9 bases are a match to TRBD1. This CDR3 has 17 residues. Germline values: CDR1 SGHTA, CDR2 FQGTGA. J was trimmed by 3 bases and V by 4 bases; bases with no gene match: 10. Full variable domain (remainder filled in from reference TRBV7-3 and TRBJ1-3): GAGVSQTPSNKVTEKGKYVELRCDPISGHTALYWYRQSLGQGPEFLIYFQGTGAADDSGLPNDRFFAVRPEGSVSTLKIQRTERGDSAVYLCASSSTGGAGYGNTIYFGEGSWLTVV.

For the CDR3, the DNA is TGTGCCAGCAGCTTTGGCAGGCGACCCGCTGGGGCCAACGTCCTGACTTTC. Translation: CASSFGRRPAGANVLTF. The gene calls are TRBV7-6 and TRBJ2-6, with D hard to call. The germline gives CDR1 SGHVS, CDR2 FNYEAQ. The CDR3 length is 17 residues. V was cut by 3 bases and J by 2 bases, with 14 bases left in between.

The gene calls are TRBV10-3 and TRBJ2-7, with D hard to call. CDR1 and CDR2 from the germline V gene are ENHRY and SYGVKD. V was cut by 11 bases and J by 0 bases, with 17 bases left in between. The CDR3 is made up of 14 amino acids. The CDR3, as DNA: TGTGCCGGCAGTCCTTACACGGACTCCTACGAGCAGTACTTC. This encodes CAGSPYTDSYEQYF.

This clonotype was found once. The V call is TRBV29-1, the J call TRBJ2-5; D ambiguous. Germline CDR1 is SQVTM and CDR2 is ANQGSEA. V lost 6 bases and J 9 bases, leaving 8 bases between the germline ends. CDR3 length: 9 amino acids. The CDR3, as DNA: TGCAGCGTGGGCGAGGCCCAGTACTTC. Its protein is CSVGEAQYF.

This clonotype was seen at least ten times. DNA of the CDR3: TGCAGTGCTAATAGCCCGGAGACCCAGTACTTC. This codes for CSANSPETQYF. This sequence joins TRBV20-1 and TRBJ2-5; unclear D gene. CDR1 and CDR2 (germline): DFQATT, SNEGSKA (reference sequence). The CDR3 is 11 amino acids. V lost 4 bases and J lost 5, with 8 bases in between.

This clonotype was seen many times. This chain joins TRBV2 and TRBJ1-5; 7 bases align to TRBD1. V gave up 7 bases and J gave up 4 bases; unmatched junction bases: 4. The CDR3 extends over 13 amino acids. Germline V gene lookup returns CDR1 SNHLY and CDR2 FYNNEI. CDR3 bases: TGTGCCAGCAACAGGGACAGTAATCAGCCCCAGCATTTT. Its protein is CASNRDSNQPQHF.